This T cell receptor beta chain was captured in a study of T cells after yellow fever vaccination. TCRdb recomputed calls from the 5' RACE reads with MiXCR, one row per CDR3 protein. The data hold 450,000 to 600,000 distinct CDR3 sequences, with approximately 15% observed a single time. Study results and caveats: Clones that expanded after primary vaccination mostly reappeared after the booster (roughly 96% CD4, 75% to 90% CD8).

The sample holds many counts of this clonotype. The antigen is undetermined. The CDR3 contains 11 residues. V lost 4 bases and J lost 5, with 4 bases in between. Germline V gene lookup returns CDR1 SGHAT and CDR2 FQNNGV. The sequences come from PBMCs, collected on the day of the yellow fever booster vaccination. V gene TRBV11-2 combines with J gene TRBJ2-3; D ambiguous. This TCR was sampled from a young man who received the YFV17D yellow fever vaccine. CDR3 sequence: CASSYIDTQYF. In DNA, the CDR3 is TGTGCCAGCAGCTATATAGATACGCAGTATTTT.